The 21 T cell receptor beta chains in this list originate from one sample, sequenced in a study of blood T cell repertoires in COVID-19. Here immunoSEQ multiplex PCR was the method, and the copy in TCRdb shows in-frame clones only, minus some. The table lists around 86,000 clones, more than 80% of them singletons, with roughly 28% in the top ten. Sequenced sample: peripheral blood. These receptor sequences come from a woman of 80 years or more with acute or convalescent COVID-19.

The CDR3 region has the DNA TGCGCCAGCAGCCAAGACGGACAGAACAATCAGCCCCAGCATTTT. As protein: CASSQDGQNNQPQHF. The rearrangement links TRBV4-1 to TRBJ1-5, with D perhaps TRBD1 (6 bases). Germline-derived CDR1 and CDR2 are MGHRA and YSYEKL. V lost 0 bases and J lost 3, with 9 bases in between. The CDR3 loop spans 15 amino acids.

This rearrangement joins TRBV2 to TRBJ2-3; 9 bases match TRBD2. J was trimmed by 4 bases and V by 8 bases; bases with no gene match: 10. In germline, CDR1 is SNHLY, CDR2 FYNNEI. This CDR3 comprises 15 residues. The CDR3 DNA is TGTGCCAGCCTCCGTAGCGGGAGAGGCTCAGATACGCAGTATTTT. Translating gives CASLRSGRGSDTQYF. The full variable domain, its missing parts supplied by reference TRBV2 and TRBJ2-3, is EPEVTQTPSHQVTQMGQEVILRCVPISNHLYFYWYRQILGQKVEFLVSFYNNEISEKSEIFDDQFSVERPDGSNFTLKIRSTKLEDSAMYFCASLRSGRGSDTQYFGPGTRLTVL.

The genes are TRBV18 and TRBJ1-2, with 12 bases identical to TRBD1. Trimming removed 6 bases from V and 3 bases from J; junction bases left unmatched: 11. The germline CDR1 and CDR2 sequences are KGHSH and LQKENI. The CDR3 is 17 residues long. CDR3 in DNA: TGTGCCAGCTCTCTCCGGGACAGGGGGCAAGGGGACTATGGCTACACCTTC. Its protein product is CASSLRDRGQGDYGYTF.

This clone came up once. The gene calls are TRBV7-2 and TRBJ2-7; TRBD2 aligns across 8 bases. From germline, CDR1 is SGHTA and CDR2 FQGNSA. The CDR3 length is 15 residues. Trimming cost V 4 bases and J 2 bases; bases outside gene matches: 7. DNA of the CDR3: TGTGCCAGCAGCTCAAAGCGGGAGACGGCCTACGAGCAGTACTTC. Its protein is CASSSKRETAYEQYF.

The genes are TRBV29-1 and TRBJ2-1, with D possibly matching TRBD2 (5 bases). Trimming shortened V by 4 bases and J by 3 bases, and 13 bases separated the two germline ends. Germline V CDR1 and CDR2: SQVTM, ANQGSEA. The CDR3 is 14 amino acids. Written as DNA, the CDR3 is TGCAGCGTTGCCTTAATACGGGACTACAATGAGCAGTTCTTC. It codes for CSVALIRDYNEQFF.

CDR3 sequence (DNA): TGTGCCAGCTCACCAAACTTAGCAGGGTCCCACTATGGCTACACCTTC. This sequence encodes CASSPNLAGSHYGYTF. This chain connects TRBV18 to TRBJ1-2, with TRBD1 as a possible D gene (5 bases). Deletions cut 2 bases from V and 3 bases from J, with 16 bases between. Germline V gives CDR1 KGHSH, CDR2 LQKENI. The CDR3 is 16 residues long.

The rearrangement joins TRBV6-2 or TRBV6-3 to TRBJ2-3, with 9 bases lining up with TRBD1. Germline V gene sequence: CDR1 MNHEY, CDR2 SVGEGT. This CDR3 has 14 amino acids. V dropped 5 bases and J dropped 4; count of bases not matched to a gene: 4. CDR3 sequence reads: CASSLQGASDTQYF. CDR3 DNA sequence: TGTGCCAGCAGTCTACAGGGGGCGTCAGATACGCAGTATTTT.

Relative to its sample, this clone is medium-sized. This chain uses TRBV2 with TRBJ1-6; TRBD1 aligns across 7 bases. The CDR3 consists of 16 residues. Germline V CDR1 and CDR2: SNHLY, FYNNEI. The V and J ends lost 0 bases and 5 bases, in that order; junction bases with no gene match: 4. CDR3 coding DNA: TGTGCCAGCAGTGAAGCTGGGGGACAGAATAATTCACCCCTCCACTTT. Translation: CASSEAGGQNNSPLHF.

This chain connects TRBV11-2 to TRBJ2-5; 7 positions match TRBD1. CDR3 length equals 15 residues. Looked up from germline, CDR1 is SGHAT and CDR2 is FQNNGV. With V trimmed by 1 base and J by 10 bases, 12 bases remained unmatched. CDR3 amino acids: CASSLGRGGRSHQYF. The CDR3 DNA sequence: TGTGCCAGCAGCTTAGGAAGAGGGGGCAGGTCCCACCAGTACTTC. Complete variable domain (other parts from reference TRBV11-2 and TRBJ2-5): EAGVAQSPRYKIIEKRQSVAFWCNPISGHATLYWYQQILGQGPKLLIQFQNNGVVDDSQLPKDRFSAERLKGVDSTLKIQPAKLEDSAVYLCASSLGRGGRSHQYFGPGTRLLVL.

The chain couples TRBV4-1 to TRBJ2-2; 8 nucleotides match TRBD2. There are 19 residues in the CDR3. CDR1 is MGHRA, CDR2 YSYEKL, per germline. J lost 4 bases, V lost 4 bases, and 17 bases had no gene match. The CDR3 DNA sequence: TGCGCCAGCAGCCGGGATTTGTGGTTCGGGAGGGCCACCACCGGGGAGCTGTTTTTT. Translated: CASSRDLWFGRATTGELFF.

This chain uses TRBV7-6 with TRBJ2-3, with D tentatively TRBD1 (6 bases). CDR3 length: 17 residues. Trimming pared 5 bases from V and 0 bases from J, leaving 18 bases between. The germline V gene has CDR1 SGHVS and CDR2 FNYEAQ. CDR3 region: CASSLEAGQTSTDTQYF. The DNA of the CDR3 is TGTGCCAGCAGCCTAGAAGCCGGACAGACCAGCACAGATACGCAGTATTTT.

This clone was detected once. This sequence joins TRBV6-2 or TRBV6-3 and TRBJ2-7; D gene unclear. V lost 6 bases and J 4 bases, leaving 10 bases between the germline ends. Germline-derived CDR1 and CDR2 are MNHEY and SVGEGT. The CDR3 runs 12 residues. The CDR3, as DNA: TGTGCCAGCAGCAATACAGTTTACGAGCAGTACTTC. Protein: CASSNTVYEQYF.

This chain joins TRBV28 and TRBJ2-3, with a weak D call TRBD1 (6 bases). The V end lost 4 bases, the J end lost 0 bases, and 17 bases lay between the germline ends. The CDR3 spans 17 residues. In germline, CDR1 is MDHEN, CDR2 SYDVKM. The CDR3 spells CASSSPQGLISTDTQYF. CDR3 in DNA: TGTGCCAGCAGTTCCCCACAGGGCCTAATTAGCACAGATACGCAGTATTTT.

The V gene is TRBV28, the J gene TRBJ2-7; possibly TRBD2 for D (6 bases). Germline CDR1 MDHEN, CDR2 SYDVKM. The CDR3 totals 13 residues. The V end was cut by 5 bases, the J end by 4 bases, with 12 bases between. For the CDR3, the DNA is TGTGCCAGCAGTGAGACTAGAAAGTACGAGCAGTACTTC. Translation: CASSETRKYEQYF.

This CDR3 reads CASSPPGARAYVGNTGELFF. CDR3 nucleotide sequence: TGTGCCAGCTCACCACCGGGGGCCAGGGCCTATGTGGGGAACACCGGGGAGCTGTTTTTT. The chain recombines TRBV18 with TRBJ2-2; TRBD1 might be the D (6 bases). V gave up 0 bases and J gave up 1 base, with 21 bases separating them. The CDR3 has 20 residues. Germline values: CDR1 KGHSH, CDR2 LQKENI. Full variable domain (rest looked up from reference TRBV18 and TRBJ2-2): NAGVMQNPRHLVRRRGQEARLRCSPMKGHSHVYWYRQLPEEGLKFMVYLQKENIIDESGMPKERFSAEFPKEGPSILRIQQVVRGDSAAYFCASSPPGARAYVGNTGELFFGEGSRLTVL.

This sequence joins TRBV11-3 and TRBJ2-4; D perhaps matches TRBD1 (5 bases). Deletions cut 2 bases from V and 8 bases from J, with 16 bases between. Germline CDR1 reads SGHNT; CDR2 reads YENEEA. The CDR3 is 15 amino acids. CDR3 region: CASSLQGTLGHIQYF. In DNA, the CDR3 is TGTGCCAGCAGCTTACAGGGAACCCTCGGGCACATTCAGTACTTC.

The J gene is TRBJ2-7, the V gene TRBV30; D unresolved. Trimming shortened V by 3 bases and J by 6 bases, and 12 bases separated the two germline ends. This CDR3 comprises 12 residues. Germline V gene data show CDR1 as GTSNPN and CDR2 as SVGIG (reference sequence). This CDR3 is CAWSPGSREQYF. The CDR3 bases are TGTGCCTGGAGCCCCGGTTCTCGCGAGCAGTACTTC.

This chain joins TRBV7-3 and TRBJ2-1; unclear D gene. Germline V gives CDR1 SGHTA, CDR2 FQGTGA. V was shortened by 3 bases and J by 6 bases, with 12 bases between the two germline ends. This CDR3 is 14 amino acids long. CDR3 loop: CASSFFVSSNEQFF. The DNA of the CDR3 is TGTGCCAGCAGCTTCTTTGTTAGCTCCAATGAGCAGTTCTTC.

On this clone itself: A much larger clonotype is one base distant, so this may be a read error. The chain couples TRBV5-4 to TRBJ2-2; TRBD1 is a possible D gene (5 bases). Germline CDR1 SGHNT, CDR2 YYREEE (reference sequence). The CDR3 is 14 residues long. Trimming left V 4 bases short and J 0 bases short, with 7 bases between. The CDR3 loop is CASSPDTNTGELFF. DNA of the CDR3: TGTGCCAGCAGCCCGGACACGAACACCGGGGAGCTGTTTTTT.

The chain joins TRBV3-1 (or the pseudogene TRBV3-2) to TRBJ1-2, with a tentative D call TRBD1 (5 bases). Germline CDR1 reads LGHDT; CDR2 reads YNNKEL (reference sequence). The V and J ends lost 4 bases and 3 bases respectively, with 9 bases between them. The CDR3 runs 13 residues. As DNA, the CDR3 is TGTGCCAGCAGCCCGACAGTGGACTATGGCTACACCTTC. It codes for CASSPTVDYGYTF.

The rearrangement links TRBV9 to TRBJ1-3, with D maybe TRBD1 (6 bases). Germline loops: CDR1 SGDLS, CDR2 YYNGEE. This CDR3 comprises 14 residues. V shed 2 bases and J shed 4 bases, with 10 bases lying between them. In DNA form, the CDR3 reads TGTGCCAGCAGCGTGACAGGTTCCGGAAACACCATATATTTT. Its translation: CASSVTGSGNTIYF.